The sequence of this T cell receptor beta chain was determined in a study of shared clonotypes between healthy human individuals. There are 14 residues in the CDR3. Trimming pared 7 bases from V and 4 bases from J, leaving 14 bases between. Per germline, CDR1 MDHEN and CDR2 SYDVKM. The authors' processing: For the immunoSEQ data, sequences were junction-only without quality scores, so filtering differed. The table came from immunoSEQ multiplex PCR; TCRdb's copy has only in-frame clones and leaves some out. V, J and clone size derive from that table, while D and trimming were established from the DNA sequence. Here the sample spans 1,100,000 or so clones, around 78% being singletons.

The sequenced material came from memory CD4+ T cells from PBMCs. Noted subset: CD45RA-negative fraction. The J gene is TRBJ1-3, the V gene TRBV28; no reliable D call. The sequence was collected from a man in his late teens or twenties in good health. Some clones in this sample may be carry-over from other donors' samples. Here the CDR3 DNA reads TGTGCCAGCAAGGACCCAACGGACGGAAACACCATATATTTT. Amino acid sequence: CASKDPTDGNTIYF.